The rows below give T cell receptor beta chains drawn from one sample of a study of T and B cells in COVID-19 patients. TCRdb reprocessed the multiplex PCR reads via MiXCR and lists one record per CDR3 protein. The sample lists 8,000 to 8,500 distinct CDR3 sequences; 35% to 45% were seen once. The sequenced sample consisted of blood. Every receptor here comes from a human donor who had recovered from COVID-19. Both conserved end residues are part of each CDR3. A D gene is named only where the DNA matches it firmly. Clone size is shown for a subset of rows, as once, few, many or a class of expanded clone.

size	V	D	J	CDR3	DNA
few	TRBV6-2/TRBV6-3	-	TRBJ2-5	CASSPPRVRETQYF	TGTGCCAGCAGTCCTCCCAGGGTGCGCGAGACCCAGTACTTC
-	TRBV19	TRBD1	TRBJ1-2	CASGRPDRGEYGYTF	TGTGCCAGTGGCCGCCCTGACAGGGGAGAGTATGGCTACACCTTC
few	TRBV10-3	TRBD1	TRBJ2-1	CAISESGGQTFSYNEQFF	TGTGCCATCAGTGAGTCTGGGGGACAGACTTTCTCCTACAATGAGCAGTTCTTC
few	TRBV18	-	TRBJ1-5	CASSLEKGNQPQHF	TGTGCCAGCTCACTAGAGAAAGGCAATCAGCCCCAGCATTTT
medium-sized	TRBV19	-	TRBJ2-3	CASRSVTDTQYF	TGTGCCAGTAGGTCGGTGACAGATACGCAGTATTTT
-	TRBV5-6	-	TRBJ1-4	CASSFERANEKLFF	TGTGCCAGCAGCTTCGAACGGGCTAATGAAAAACTGTTTTTT
medium-sized	TRBV29-1	-	TRBJ2-1	CSVRGDEQFF	TGCAGCGTGAGAGGGGACGAGCAGTTCTTC
-	TRBV11-3	-	TRBJ1-4	CASSSRTATPEKLFF	TGTGCCAGCAGCTCCAGGACAGCTACTCCCGAAAAACTGTTTTTT
-	TRBV7-6	-	TRBJ2-2	CASSLAGTGELFF	TGTGCCAGCAGCCTGGCGGGTACCGGGGAGCTGTTTTTT
-	TRBV6-5	-	TRBJ2-2	CASSRDRRGPGELFF	TGTGCCAGCAGTCGGGACCGCCGAGGCCCCGGGGAGCTGTTTTTT
once	TRBV7-9	-	TRBJ1-2	CASSLGDQGGYTF	TGTGCCAGCAGCTTAGGGGACCAGGGCGGCTACACCTTC
-	TRBV15	TRBD1	TRBJ2-4	CATSPGQTQYIQYF	TGTGCCACCAGCCCGGGACAGACACAATACATTCAGTACTTC
medium-sized	TRBV29-1	TRBD2	TRBJ2-5	CSVAMGGGETQYF	TGCAGCGTTGCCATGGGGGGGGGAGAGACCCAGTACTTC
few	TRBV19	-	TRBJ1-1	CASSAGRWGTEAFF	TGTGCCAGTAGTGCGGGACGGTGGGGCACTGAAGCTTTCTTT
-	TRBV6-1	TRBD2	TRBJ2-1	CATHKGGTSSDEQFF	TGTGCCACCCACAAGGGGGGGACTAGCAGCGATGAGCAGTTCTTC
-	TRBV6-2/TRBV6-3	-	TRBJ1-2	CASSSPLGGYGYTF	TGTGCCAGCAGTTCCCCCCTAGGAGGCTATGGCTACACCTTC
-	TRBV6-2/TRBV6-3	TRBD1	TRBJ1-5	CASSDPQGAGNQPQHF	TGTGCCAGCAGTGACCCACAGGGGGCAGGCAATCAGCCCCAGCATTTT
once	TRBV6-6	-	TRBJ1-4	CASSEAVSQLFF	TGTGCCAGCAGTGAAGCTGTCTCGCAACTGTTTTTT
-	TRBV7-2	TRBD1	TRBJ2-3	CASSPLQGMDTQYF	TGTGCCAGCAGCCCTCTACAGGGGATGGATACGCAGTATTTT
few	TRBV6-5	-	TRBJ2-5	CASRRRTLWETQYF	TGTGCCAGCAGGCGCAGGACCCTATGGGAGACCCAGTACTTC
large	TRBV29-1	-	TRBJ2-1	CSDLGQMGNEQFF	TGCAGCGACCTAGGACAGATGGGCAATGAGCAGTTCTTC
-	TRBV19	TRBD2	TRBJ2-5	CASSMTSGGALETQYF	TGTGCCAGTAGTATGACCAGCGGGGGGGCCTTGGAGACCCAGTACTTC
-	TRBV19	-	TRBJ1-2	CASSPPGTRSINYGYTF	TGTGCCAGTAGTCCTCCCGGGACAAGGAGCATCAACTATGGCTACACCTTC
-	TRBV5-5	TRBD1	TRBJ1-6	CASSLGSSPGRGHSPLHF	TGTGCCAGCAGCTTGGGATCTAGCCCCGGCAGGGGGCATTCACCCCTCCACTTT
few	TRBV27	-	TRBJ2-1	CASSLFDGNYQTYPNEQFF	TGTGCCAGCAGTTTATTCGATGGTAATTATCAAACCTATCCCAATGAGCAGTTCTTC
-	TRBV7-2	-	TRBJ2-1	CASSLRGSLLGGYNEQFF	TGTGCCAGCAGCTTACGCGGTTCGCTGCTAGGTGGCTACAATGAGCAGTTCTTC
few	TRBV12-3/TRBV12-4	-	TRBJ2-3	CASSSLVVDTQYF	TGTGCCAGCAGTTCGCTAGTGGTGGATACGCAGTATTTT
-	TRBV6-5	-	TRBJ1-2	CASSDPLRGRNYGYTF	TGTGCCAGCAGTGACCCTCTCCGGGGGCGCAACTATGGCTACACCTTC
-	TRBV5-4	-	TRBJ2-5	CASSLAASFETQYF	TGTGCAAGCAGCTTGGCGGCTAGCTTTGAGACCCAGTACTTC
-	TRBV27	TRBD1	TRBJ1-2	CASSYRDRGQSYTF	TGTGCCAGCAGTTACCGGGACAGGGGGCAGAGTTACACCTTC
medium-sized	TRBV6-1	TRBD2	TRBJ2-5	CASSELAGGQETQYF	TGTGCCAGCAGTGAATTAGCGGGGGGCCAAGAGACCCAGTACTTC
medium-sized	TRBV5-4	-	TRBJ2-5	CASGHQETQYF	TGTGCCAGCGGACACCAAGAGACCCAGTACTTC
few	TRBV5-6	TRBD1	TRBJ2-3	CASSFYGQGRTDTQYF	TGTGCCAGCAGCTTCTATGGACAGGGGAGGACAGATACGCAGTATTTT
few	TRBV6-5	-	TRBJ2-1	CASSLNNEQFF	TGTGCCAGCAGTCTCAACAATGAGCAGTTCTTC
medium-sized	TRBV29-1	-	TRBJ1-4	CSAQSSTNEKLFF	TGCAGCGCACAGTCGTCAACTAATGAAAAACTGTTTTTT
-	TRBV7-6	TRBD2	TRBJ2-2	CASSSSRGVYTGELFF	TGTGCCAGCAGCTCCTCTCGGGGGGTCTACACCGGGGAGCTGTTTTTT
-	TRBV27	TRBD1	TRBJ1-2	CASSVDRGVRGYTF	TGTGCCAGCAGTGTGGACAGGGGGGTCCGAGGCTACACCTTC
-	TRBV5-6	-	TRBJ1-2	CASSLSREYGYTF	TGTGCCAGCAGCTTGTCCAGGGAATATGGCTACACCTTC
-	TRBV5-5	TRBD2	TRBJ2-5	CASSLSISGGTQYF	TGCGCCAGCAGCTTGAGTATATCGGGGGGGACCCAGTACTTC
-	TRBV28	-	TRBJ1-6	CASSFATGSPLHF	TGTGCCAGCAGTTTCGCAACGGGATCACCCCTCCACTTT
few	TRBV6-6	-	TRBJ1-6	CASSRNDGSPLHF	TGTGCCAGCAGTCGCAACGACGGTTCACCCCTCCACTTT
medium-sized	TRBV19	-	TRBJ2-5	CASSIRRGETQYF	TGTGCCAGTAGTATCCGACGGGGAGAGACCCAGTACTTC
few	TRBV19	TRBD1	TRBJ2-7	CASTGQGSYEQYF	TGTGCCAGTACAGGACAGGGATCCTACGAGCAGTACTTC
-	TRBV10-3	TRBD1	TRBJ1-3	CAADRGSGNTIYF	TGTGCCGCGGACAGGGGGTCTGGAAACACCATATATTTT
few	TRBV5-6	TRBD2	TRBJ2-5	CASSWEGKETQYF	TGTGCCAGCAGCTGGGAGGGGAAAGAGACCCAGTACTTC